What follows are 17 T cell receptor beta chains derived from one specimen sequenced in a study of T cells after yellow fever vaccination. A single record per CDR3 protein comes from TCRdb applying MiXCR to the 5' RACE reads. The sample includes about 630,000 distinct CDR3 sequences, around an eighth of them seen just once. Here the sequenced sample was PBMCs, taken on the day of the yellow fever booster vaccination. The receptors originated from a man under 40 who received the YFV17D yellow fever vaccine.

In this sample, this clonotype turned up many times. This rearrangement joins TRBV12-3 or TRBV12-4 to TRBJ1-1; TRBD1 matches at 8 bases. The J segment lost 1 base and the V segment lost 3 bases, leaving 1 base of the junction unmatched. This CDR3 is 14 amino acids long. The CDR3 nucleotides are TGTGCCAGCAGTTTTCAGGGGGCGAACACTGAAGCTTTCTTT. Protein sequence: CASSFQGANTEAFF.

This sequence joins TRBV27 and TRBJ1-6; D is possibly TRBD1 (6 bases). CDR3 size: 15 residues. CDR1 and CDR2 (germline): MNHEY, SMNVEV (reference sequence). V was pared by 0 bases and J by 7 bases, with 10 bases between. CDR3 loop: CASSLSDRGNSPLHF. The CDR3 coding sequence is TGTGCCAGCAGTTTATCGGACAGAGGAAATTCACCCCTCCACTTT.

The chain couples TRBV20-1 to TRBJ2-1, with 10 bases matching TRBD2. The V and J ends lost 7 bases and 4 bases, in that order; junction bases with no gene match: 13. There are 16 residues in the CDR3. CDR1 is DFQATT and CDR2 is SNEGSKA in the germline V gene (reference sequence). CDR3 bases: TGCAGTGTTCAGAGAGGTGGGACTAGCGAGTACAATGAGCAGTTCTTC. Translating it yields CSVQRGGTSEYNEQFF.

In this sample, this clonotype turned up a few times. The CDR3 spells CASSFSATGTGKGETQYF. CDR3 nucleotides: TGTGCCAGCAGCTTTTCCGCCACCGGGACAGGGAAAGGAGAGACCCAGTACTTC. The V and J genes are TRBV6-2 or TRBV6-3 and TRBJ2-5, with 9 bases matching TRBD1. V lost 6 bases and J lost 4; bases outside the gene matches: 18. There are 18 residues in the CDR3. The V gene's germline CDR1 is MNHEY and CDR2 SVGEGT.

The chain employs TRBV20-1 and TRBJ1-6, with TRBD1 identical over 7 bases. V was clipped by 5 bases and J by 6 bases; unmatched bases: 10. Germline CDR1 and CDR2: DFQATT and SNEGSKA (reference sequence). This CDR3 is built from 15 residues. The chain's CDR3 is CSALRTGRSNSPLHF. The CDR3 DNA sequence: TGCAGTGCTTTACGGACAGGCCGAAGTAATTCACCCCTCCACTTT.

The chain combines TRBV6-2 or TRBV6-3 with TRBJ2-7; D is undetermined. CDR3 length: 16 amino acids. Germline CDR1 MNHEY, CDR2 SVGEGT. Trimming left V 0 bases short and J 6 bases short, with 18 bases between. The CDR3 loop reads CASSYSSGELWREQYF. CDR3 in DNA: TGTGCCAGCAGTTACTCATCTGGAGAGCTATGGCGCGAGCAGTACTTC.

This clonotype was observed a handful of times. This rearrangement joins TRBV6-5 to TRBJ2-1; 8 bases are shared with TRBD2. The germline V gene has CDR1 MNHEY and CDR2 SVGAGI. V trimming: 0 bases; J trimming: 8 bases; junction bases outside the gene matches: 18. This CDR3 contains 19 residues. The CDR3 reads CASSYSSLGLASRSDEQFF. The CDR3 DNA reads as TGTGCCAGCAGTTACTCGTCATTAGGACTAGCATCTCGGAGCGATGAGCAGTTCTTC.

The chain links TRBV15 to TRBJ2-1; D not certain. Germline CDR1 reads LNHNV; CDR2 reads YYDKDF (reference sequence). The CDR3 has 13 amino acids. V gave up 0 bases and J gave up 9 bases, with 9 bases separating them. CDR3 protein: CATSRDLNGEQFF. The CDR3 nucleotides read TGTGCCACCAGCAGAGATTTGAACGGTGAGCAGTTCTTC.

J is TRBJ2-7 and V is TRBV19, with D possibly matching TRBD1 (6 bases). The CDR3 covers 14 residues. Looked up from germline, CDR1 is LNHDA and CDR2 is SQIVND (reference sequence). V lost 5 bases, J lost 3 bases, and 14 bases lay in between. The CDR3 sequence is CASSPGTTDYEQYF. CDR3 sequence (DNA): TGTGCCAGTAGTCCCGGGACAACAGACTACGAGCAGTACTTC.

This clonotype was detected only a few times. V usage is TRBV6-5 and J usage is TRBJ2-3; D perhaps matches TRBD2 (6 bases). V lost 0 bases, J lost 5 bases, and 12 bases lay in between. Germline CDR1 MNHEY, CDR2 SVGAGI. This CDR3 has 15 residues. The CDR3 sequence: CASSYSGRRVDTQYF. Written as DNA, the CDR3 is TGTGCCAGCAGTTACTCAGGGAGGCGTGTAGATACGCAGTATTTT.

This clonotype has more than one count but fewer than ten. DNA for the CDR3: TGCAGCGTTGGAACCAGCGGGAGGGCCACAGAGACCCAGTACTTC. Translated, it gives CSVGTSGRATETQYF. The J gene is TRBJ2-5, the V gene TRBV29-1; 10 positions agree with TRBD2. From germline, CDR1 is SQVTM and CDR2 ANQGSEA. The CDR3 covers 15 residues. The ends lost 4 bases at V and 4 bases at J; junction bases unmatched: 9.

This clonotype has only a few counts. The V and J genes are TRBV7-9 and TRBJ2-3; a weak D match, TRBD1 (5 bases). Trimming stripped 2 bases from V and 2 bases from J, with 11 bases between. The germline V gene has CDR1 SEHNR and CDR2 FQNEAQ (reference sequence). The CDR3 extends over 15 amino acids. The chain's CDR3 is CASSLQGRVTDTQYF. As DNA, the CDR3 is TGTGCCAGCAGCTTACAGGGTCGGGTCACAGATACGCAGTATTTT.

This clonotype has only a few counts. The chain has TRBV25-1 and TRBJ1-4, with D hard to call. This CDR3 comprises 17 residues. The germline gives CDR1 MGHDK, CDR2 SYGVNS. V dropped 0 bases and J dropped 4 bases, with 15 bases sitting between them. CDR3 protein: CASSEYFWADGNEKLFF. CDR3 in DNA: TGTGCCAGCAGTGAATATTTCTGGGCGGACGGTAATGAAAAACTGTTTTTT.

This clonotype has a single count. CDR3 DNA sequence: TGTGCCAGCGACGGACAGGGGACGGCCGGGGAGCTGTTTTTT. Its translation: CASDGQGTAGELFF. V is TRBV2 and J is TRBJ2-2; TRBD1 agrees at 9 bases. The V gene's germline CDR1 is SNHLY and CDR2 FYNNEI. The CDR3 sequence is 14 residues long. The junction had 7 bases not matched to a gene; V was cut back by 8 bases and J by 6 bases.

This chain links TRBV5-1 with TRBJ1-2; D is undetermined. Germline V gene lookup returns CDR1 SGHRS and CDR2 YFSETQ. This CDR3 is 15 amino acids long. Between the trimmed V and J ends, which lost 2 bases and 2 bases, there was a span of 13 bases. DNA of the CDR3: TGCGCCAGCAGCTTTGTGTCAAATCGAAACTATGGCTACACCTTC. This sequence encodes CASSFVSNRNYGYTF.

DNA of the CDR3: TGTGCCAGCAGTTCGGATCCAACAGGTCGTCTTGCGAGCGAGCAGTACTTC. Translated: CASSSDPTGRLASEQYF. The chain recombines TRBV7-3 with TRBJ2-7, with a weak D call TRBD1 (5 bases). The germline gives CDR1 SGHTA, CDR2 FQGTGA. V lost 6 bases, J lost 6 bases, and 27 bases lay in between. The CDR3 sequence is 17 residues long.

V is TRBV6-5 and J is TRBJ2-1, with TRBD1 matching over 9 bases. The CDR3 loop spans 15 amino acids. V trimming: 4 bases; J trimming: 9 bases; junction bases outside the gene matches: 10. CDR1 is MNHEY and CDR2 is SVGAGI in the germline V gene. The CDR3 DNA follows: TGTGCCAGCAGTTTACCGGGACAGGGTTCCGTTGAGCAGTTCTTC. Translation: CASSLPGQGSVEQFF.